The rows below give T cell receptor beta chains drawn from one sample of a study of blood T cell repertoires in COVID-19. Profiling relied on immunoSEQ multiplex PCR, and the TCRdb table lists in-frame clones only, not all of them. This table holds about 270,000 clones, approximately 90% found once. The sequenced sample consisted of PBMCs or T cells enriched from blood (not recorded which). These receptors came from a man between 40 and 49 years old who had been exposed to COVID-19. CDR3s include the opening cysteine and the closing phenylalanine or tryptophan. D genes are given only for firm matches. Clone sizes are given selectively: once, few, many, or a class where the clone is expanded.

j_gene: TRBJ2-7; d_gene: TRBD1; v_gene: TRBV24-1; abundance: once; CDR3nt: TGTGCCACCAGTGCCAACGCGGGGGACAGGGGTTACTACGAGCAGTACTTC; CDR3aa: CATSANAGDRGYYEQYF
j_gene: TRBJ1-2; d_gene: NA; v_gene: TRBV4-1; abundance: few; CDR3nt: TGCGCCAGCAGCCAAGTAGTAACAGACACTAACTATGGCTACACCTTC; CDR3aa: CASSQVVTDTNYGYTF
j_gene: TRBJ1-2; d_gene: TRBD1; v_gene: TRBV6-5; abundance: once; CDR3nt: TGTGCCAGCAGTCCCGGGACAGGGGACAACTATGGCTACACCTTC; CDR3aa: CASSPGTGDNYGYTF
j_gene: TRBJ1-1; d_gene: NA; v_gene: TRBV20-1; abundance: NA; CDR3nt: TGCAGTGCTCTATTAAACACTGAAGCTTTCTTT; CDR3aa: CSALLNTEAFF
j_gene: TRBJ1-1; d_gene: NA; v_gene: TRBV15; abundance: NA; CDR3nt: TGTGCCACCAGCAGAGATGAAAGGGGCGGGGGGACTGAAGCTTTCTTT; CDR3aa: CATSRDERGGGTEAFF
j_gene: TRBJ2-2; d_gene: TRBD1; v_gene: TRBV28; abundance: few; CDR3nt: TGTGCCAGCAGTAGGAGACAGGGGAACACCGGGGAGCTGTTTTTT; CDR3aa: CASSRRQGNTGELFF
j_gene: TRBJ2-1; d_gene: TRBD2; v_gene: TRBV2; abundance: NA; CDR3nt: TGTGCCAGCAGTGCCCGGACTAGCGGGGCCTACAATGAGCAGTTCTTC; CDR3aa: CASSARTSGAYNEQFF
j_gene: TRBJ1-1; d_gene: NA; v_gene: TRBV29-1; abundance: NA; CDR3nt: TGCAGCGGCGCACGGGACACTAACACTGAAGCTTTCTTT; CDR3aa: CSGARDTNTEAFF
j_gene: TRBJ1-5; d_gene: NA; v_gene: TRBV5-3; abundance: NA; CDR3nt: TGTGCCAGAAGCTTGGTCGCCGCAGGCGTTGGGGGGAATCAGCCCCAGCATTTT; CDR3aa: CARSLVAAGVGGNQPQHF
j_gene: TRBJ1-1; d_gene: TRBD1; v_gene: TRBV7-9; abundance: NA; CDR3nt: TGTGCCAGCAGCCAACGACAGGGTTCAAACACTGAAGCTTTCTTT; CDR3aa: CASSQRQGSNTEAFF
j_gene: TRBJ1-1; d_gene: NA; v_gene: TRBV6-5; abundance: NA; CDR3nt: TGTGCCAGCAGTTACGGCCAGGGGCTGAGCACTGAAGCTTTCTTT; CDR3aa: CASSYGQGLSTEAFF
j_gene: TRBJ2-6; d_gene: TRBD1; v_gene: TRBV24-1; abundance: NA; CDR3nt: TGTGCCACCAGTGGTATAACCGGGACAGTGGACTCTGGGGCCAACGTCCTGACTTTC; CDR3aa: CATSGITGTVDSGANVLTF
j_gene: TRBJ2-2; d_gene: TRBD2; v_gene: TRBV9; abundance: NA; CDR3nt: TGTGCCAGCACCCGGGGACTAGCGGGAACCGGGGAGCTGTTTTTT; CDR3aa: CASTRGLAGTGELFF
j_gene: TRBJ1-1; d_gene: NA; v_gene: TRBV11-1; abundance: NA; CDR3nt: TGTGCCAGCACCAGCGGGAGCACTGAAGCTTTCTTT; CDR3aa: CASTSGSTEAFF
j_gene: TRBJ2-3; d_gene: NA; v_gene: TRBV6-4; abundance: NA; CDR3nt: TGTGCCAGCAGTGAAGGAGGAATGGATACGCAGTATTTT; CDR3aa: CASSEGGMDTQYF
j_gene: TRBJ2-2; d_gene: NA; v_gene: TRBV15; abundance: NA; CDR3nt: TGTGCCACCAGCAGAGCTAGCCTAACCGGGGAGCTGTTTTTT; CDR3aa: CATSRASLTGELFF
j_gene: TRBJ1-1; d_gene: NA; v_gene: TRBV28; abundance: NA; CDR3nt: TGTGCCAGCAGCGGAGACAGCGAAGCTTTCTTT; CDR3aa: CASSGDSEAFF
j_gene: TRBJ1-2; d_gene: TRBD1; v_gene: TRBV6-5; abundance: NA; CDR3nt: TGTGCCAGCAGCACCTTCCGGGGACAGGGGCATGGCTACACCTTC; CDR3aa: CASSTFRGQGHGYTF
j_gene: TRBJ1-1; d_gene: NA; v_gene: TRBV3-1/TRBV3-2; abundance: NA; CDR3nt: TGTGCCAGCGGGCCGGATACTGAAGCTTTCTTT; CDR3aa: CASGPDTEAFF
j_gene: TRBJ2-7; d_gene: TRBD1; v_gene: TRBV30; abundance: NA; CDR3nt: TGTGCCTGGAGCCACGGGACAGGTTTTTCTTATGAGCAGTACTTC; CDR3aa: CAWSHGTGFSYEQYF